This TCR beta chain was observed in a study of OX40 agonist ivuxolimab in advanced cancers. By frequency in the sample, this clone is medium-sized (0.01 to 0.1%). Germline CDR1 reads MNHNS; CDR2 reads SASEGT. J lost 8 bases, V lost 4 bases, and 11 bases had no gene match. The CDR3 contains 15 residues. The table came from immunoSEQ multiplex PCR; TCRdb's copy has only in-frame clones and leaves some out. This sample carries 13,000 or so clones, around 80% of them seen once, and the ten largest clones take more than 12%. The material sequenced was CD4+ or CD8+ T cells sorted from blood, taken in a trial of the OX40 agonist ivuxolimab. The TCR originated in an adult with an advanced solid tumor such as melanoma, head and neck, liver or kidney cancer. The chain couples TRBV6-1 to TRBJ2-1; TRBD2 matches 7 bases. CDR3 sequence reads: CASSGYSGPPYEQFF. The CDR3 nucleotides are TGTGCCAGCAGTGGCTATAGCGGGCCCCCCTATGAGCAGTTCTTC.